These 25 T cell receptor beta chains share one sample of origin, sequenced in a study of T cells expressing NK-cell markers (TCRdb year 2020). Library creation used 5' RACE. Sequencing relied on an Illumina HiSeq 2000. Reprocessed by TCRdb, the reads give a single entry per CDR3 protein sequence, without DNA. The table for this sample records 300,000 to 450,000 distinct CDR3 sequences. The top ten hold around 5.2% of the sample. Sequenced material: blood T cells: a sorted CD56 or NKG2C T cell subset, CD4+ or CD8+ T cells, or bulk PBMC T cells (not recorded which). These TCRs come from a man aged 18 to 69 in good health.

CDR3 region: CASSLVGPPPTDTQYF. The V and J genes are TRBV5-1 and TRBJ2-3; lacking DNA, the TRBD2 call made by TCRdb goes unchecked. The germline V gene encodes CDR1 SGHRS and CDR2 YFSETQ. The CDR3 has 16 residues. Full variable domain (rest looked up from reference TRBV5-1 and TRBJ2-3): KAGVTQTPRYLIKTRGQQVTLSCSPISGHRSVSWYQQTPGQGLQFLFEYFSETQRNKGNFPGRFSGRQFSNSRSEMNVSTLELGDSALYLCASSLVGPPPTDTQYFGPGTRLTVL.

The chain has TRBV5-5 and TRBJ1-5. Germline CDR1 reads SGHKS; CDR2 reads YYEKEE (reference sequence). The CDR3 is 15 amino acids. The CDR3 protein is CASSLVVGGNQPQHF.

V is TRBV20-1 and J is TRBJ1-1; TCRdb's D call, TRBD1, is unchecked because there is no DNA. CDR1 is DFQATT, CDR2 SNEGSKA, per germline (reference sequence). This CDR3 has 12 residues. CDR3 amino acids: CSARGDRVEAFF.

This chain uses TRBV18 with TRBJ1-2. This CDR3 comprises 14 residues. Germline V lookup: CDR1 KGHSH, CDR2 LQKENI. CDR3 sequence reads: CASSPRLEDGGYTF.

CDR3: CASSTGTGGPYEQYF. This rearrangement joins TRBV6-1 to TRBJ2-7; TCRdb picks TRBD1, but there is no DNA to check that call. Germline CDR1 and CDR2: MNHNS and SASEGT. This CDR3 spans 15 amino acids.

This chain links TRBV25-1 with TRBJ2-2. The CDR3 spans 16 residues. Germline CDR1 and CDR2: MGHDK and SYGVNS. The CDR3 sequence is CASSEFGRVSTGELFF. The variable domain in full, with the rest retrieved from reference TRBV25-1 and TRBJ2-2, is EADIYQTPRYLVIGTGKKITLECSQTMGHDKMYWYQQDPGMELHLIHYSYGVNSTEKGDLSSESTVSRIRTEHFPLTLESARPSHTSQYLCASSEFGRVSTGELFFGEGSRLTVL.

The chain couples TRBV5-1 to TRBJ2-5; TCRdb selects TRBD2, and the lack of DNA leaves this call unchecked. The CDR3 is made up of 16 amino acids. From germline, CDR1 is SGHRS and CDR2 YFSETQ. CDR3 residues: CASSLAAAGGSETQYF.

The gene calls are TRBV5-6 and TRBJ2-1; TCRdb reports TRBD1, a call that lacks DNA to check it against. CDR1 is SGHDT and CDR2 is YYEEEE in the germline V gene. The CDR3 has 16 amino acids. The CDR3 reads CASSRGGGQHYNEQFF.

This sequence joins TRBV7-9 and TRBJ2-2; no DNA is available, so the TRBD1 call from TCRdb remains unchecked. There are 15 residues in the CDR3. From germline, CDR1 is SEHNR and CDR2 FQNEAQ (reference sequence). This CDR3 reads CASSGGQGNTGELFF.

The rearrangement uses TRBV28 and TRBJ2-7; TCRdb reports TRBD1, a call that lacks DNA to check it against. The CDR3 spans 16 residues. From germline, CDR1 is MDHEN and CDR2 SYDVKM. The CDR3 sequence: CASSRPRTGLSYEQYF.

The V gene is TRBV6-5, the J gene TRBJ1-2; the TRBD1 assignment by TCRdb is unverifiable without DNA. CDR1 and CDR2 from the germline V gene are MNHEY and SVGAGI. The CDR3 covers 14 residues. CDR3 in amino acids: CASSHPGTVRGYTF.

The rearrangement links TRBV19 to TRBJ2-1. Germline values: CDR1 LNHDA, CDR2 SQIVND (reference sequence). The CDR3 sequence is 13 residues long. The CDR3 sequence is CATSAFSYNEQFF.

V gene TRBV3-1 combines with J gene TRBJ2-5. This CDR3 has 14 amino acids. Germline CDR1 is LGHDT and CDR2 is YNNKEL (reference sequence). The chain's CDR3 is CASSHQDDGETQYF.

This sequence joins TRBV27 and TRBJ2-1; TCRdb lists TRBD2, though no DNA is available to test this call. Germline V gives CDR1 MNHEY, CDR2 SMNVEV (reference sequence). The CDR3 has 16 amino acids. The CDR3 loop is CASRGTSGGNYNEQFF.

The chain links TRBV5-5 to TRBJ1-1; TCRdb gives TRBD1 as the D gene, but with no DNA this cannot be confirmed. Germline V CDR1 and CDR2: SGHKS, YYEKEE (reference sequence). The CDR3 consists of 13 residues. CDR3 loop: CASSLAPQGEAFF.

The rearrangement uses TRBV14 and TRBJ1-5. CDR1 is SGHDN, CDR2 FVKESK, per germline. CDR3 length equals 13 residues. CDR3 loop: CASSQSSRSPQHF.

This rearrangement joins TRBV9 to TRBJ2-7; TCRdb's D call of TRBD2 is untestable without DNA. CDR1 and CDR2 (germline): SGDLS, YYNGEE. The CDR3 is 15 amino acids. Here the CDR3 reads CASSADGAPPYEQYF.

J is TRBJ2-7 and V is TRBV9; there is no DNA to check the TCRdb D call of TRBD2. CDR1 is SGDLS, CDR2 YYNGEE, per germline. The CDR3 is 13 amino acids. CDR3 in amino acids: CASSPRTSAEQYF.

The CDR3 loop reads CASGYRNNRSNYGYTF. The gene calls are TRBV2 and TRBJ1-2; TCRdb returns TRBD1, unconfirmable since there is no DNA. Germline V lookup: CDR1 SNHLY, CDR2 FYNNEI. The CDR3 spans 16 residues.

The rearrangement uses TRBV28 and TRBJ2-6. The CDR3 is 15 residues long. From germline, CDR1 is MDHEN and CDR2 SYDVKM. The CDR3 spells CASGRSHSGANVLTF. Full variable domain (rest looked up from reference TRBV28 and TRBJ2-6): DVKVTQSSRYLVKRTGEKVFLECVQDMDHENMFWYRQDPGLGLRLIYFSYDVKMKEKGDIPEGYSVSREKKERFSLILESASTNQTSMYLCASGRSHSGANVLTFGAGSRLTVL.

The chain combines TRBV18 with TRBJ1-1; TCRdb names TRBD1, which stays unverified in the absence of DNA. CDR3 length: 13 amino acids. Germline V lookup: CDR1 KGHSH, CDR2 LQKENI. CDR3 loop: CASSRTDSTEAFF.

The chain couples TRBV7-9 to TRBJ1-4. The CDR3 is made up of 12 amino acids. Germline-derived CDR1 and CDR2 are SEHNR and FQNEAQ (reference sequence). The CDR3 sequence: CASRRSNEKLFF.

The CDR3: CASQREYNQPQHF. The V call is TRBV19, the J call TRBJ1-5. CDR3 length: 13 residues. Germline V gene lookup returns CDR1 LNHDA and CDR2 SQIVND (reference sequence).

The J gene is TRBJ2-7, the V gene TRBV20-1; TCRdb calls TRBD1, which cannot be checked without DNA. The CDR3 contains 14 residues. Germline loops: CDR1 DFQATT, CDR2 SNEGSKA (reference sequence). The CDR3 loop reads CSAFPGGGAYEQYF.

The chain has TRBV4-2 and TRBJ2-5. This CDR3 spans 14 amino acids. Per the germline V gene, CDR1 is LGHNA and CDR2 is YNFKEQ. The CDR3 region is CASSQDYTQETQYF.